The 6 T cell receptor beta chains presented below share a single source sample, sequenced in a study of blood T cells in healthy people across ages. A second PCR of about 6 to 11 cycles used a sample-barcoded 5' primer and a J-beta primer mix. One entry per CDR3 protein results from TCRdb running MiXCR on the 5' RACE reads. Of around 580,000 distinct CDR3 sequences in the sample, more than 45% were seen once. Sequencing was carried out using blood. These receptors all come from a man aged 80 or over in good health.

This sequence joins TRBV12-3 or TRBV12-4 and TRBJ2-3, with 9 bases aligning to TRBD1. J lost 6 bases, V lost 6 bases, and 10 bases had no gene match. This CDR3 has 15 amino acids. CDR3 protein: CASRYRDRVMDTQYF. The CDR3 DNA is TGTGCCAGCAGATACCGGGACAGGGTCATGGATACGCAGTATTTT.

Of note for this clonotype: At one end the junction does not follow the germline gene, possibly because of a read error. V usage is TRBV6-6 and J usage is TRBJ2-1; D might be TRBD1 or TRBD2, each matching 5 bases. The CDR3 totals 15 residues. CDR1 is MNHNY and CDR2 is SVGAGI in the germline V gene (reference sequence). The CDR3: CASSYSRQGAKDQLF. DNA for the CDR3: TGTGCCAGCAGTTACTCGAGGCAGGGAGCCAAGGACCAGTTGTTC.

For the CDR3, the DNA is TGTGCCAGCCACTTAGCGGGAGAGGGGGAGCAGTACTTC. Protein: CASHLAGEGEQYF. This chain links TRBV2 with TRBJ2-7; 9 bases match TRBD2. The CDR3 runs 13 residues. Germline CDR1 SNHLY, CDR2 FYNNEI. The trim removed 8 bases at V and 7 bases at J, leaving 9 bases unmatched.

This clonotype has a handful of counts. The rearrangement links TRBV7-2 to TRBJ1-6; D is unresolved. CDR1 is SGHTA and CDR2 is FQGNSA in the germline V gene. There are 15 residues in the CDR3. Trimming shortened V by 5 bases and J by 5 bases, and 13 bases separated the two germline ends. The CDR3 DNA reads TGTGCCAGCAGCCCCGGTGGAGCAGATAATTCACCCCTCCACTTT. Amino acid sequence: CASSPGGADNSPLHF. The variable domain in full, completed from reference TRBV7-2 and TRBJ1-6, reads GAGVSQSPSNKVTEKGKDVELRCDPISGHTALYWYRQSLGQGLEFLIYFQGNSAPDKSGLPSDRFSAERTGGSVSTLTIQRTQQEDSAVYLCASSPGGADNSPLHFGNGTRLTVT.

V is TRBV20-1 and J is TRBJ1-4, with 8 bases fitting TRBD1. CDR3 length equals 13 residues. The V segment lost 2 bases and the J segment 6 bases; nucleotides outside the gene matches: 2. Germline CDR1 is DFQATT and CDR2 is SNEGSKA (reference sequence). CDR3 in amino acids: CSARQGAYEKLFF. DNA of the CDR3: TGCAGTGCTAGACAGGGGGCTTATGAAAAACTGTTTTTT.

This clonotype was detected only a few times. V is TRBV5-1 and J is TRBJ2-1, with 7 positions matching TRBD2. CDR1 and CDR2 (germline): SGHRS, YFSETQ. This CDR3 spans 14 amino acids. V shed 3 bases, J shed 9 bases, and the junction held 9 bases outside the gene matches. The chain's CDR3 is CASSSQGEGLEQFF. The CDR3 DNA follows: TGCGCCAGCAGCTCCCAAGGGGAGGGCCTTGAGCAGTTCTTC.